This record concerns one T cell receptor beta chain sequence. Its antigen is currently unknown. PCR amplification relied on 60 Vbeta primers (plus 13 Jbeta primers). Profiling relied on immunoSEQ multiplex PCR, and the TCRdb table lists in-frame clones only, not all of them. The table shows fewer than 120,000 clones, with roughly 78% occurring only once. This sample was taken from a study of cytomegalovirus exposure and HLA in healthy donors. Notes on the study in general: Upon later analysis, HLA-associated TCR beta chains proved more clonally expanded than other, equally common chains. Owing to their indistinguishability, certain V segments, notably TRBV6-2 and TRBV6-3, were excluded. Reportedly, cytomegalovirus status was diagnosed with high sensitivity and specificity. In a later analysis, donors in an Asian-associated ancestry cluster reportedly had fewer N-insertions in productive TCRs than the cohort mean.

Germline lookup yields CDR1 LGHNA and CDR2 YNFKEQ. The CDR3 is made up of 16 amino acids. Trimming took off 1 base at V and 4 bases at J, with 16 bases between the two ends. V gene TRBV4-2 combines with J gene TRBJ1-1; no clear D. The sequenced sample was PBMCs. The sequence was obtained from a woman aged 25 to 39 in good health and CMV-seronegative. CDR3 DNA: TGTGCCAGCAGCCAAGCCGGAGGAGCACCGAGCACTGAAGCTTTCTTT. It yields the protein CASSQAGGAPSTEAFF.